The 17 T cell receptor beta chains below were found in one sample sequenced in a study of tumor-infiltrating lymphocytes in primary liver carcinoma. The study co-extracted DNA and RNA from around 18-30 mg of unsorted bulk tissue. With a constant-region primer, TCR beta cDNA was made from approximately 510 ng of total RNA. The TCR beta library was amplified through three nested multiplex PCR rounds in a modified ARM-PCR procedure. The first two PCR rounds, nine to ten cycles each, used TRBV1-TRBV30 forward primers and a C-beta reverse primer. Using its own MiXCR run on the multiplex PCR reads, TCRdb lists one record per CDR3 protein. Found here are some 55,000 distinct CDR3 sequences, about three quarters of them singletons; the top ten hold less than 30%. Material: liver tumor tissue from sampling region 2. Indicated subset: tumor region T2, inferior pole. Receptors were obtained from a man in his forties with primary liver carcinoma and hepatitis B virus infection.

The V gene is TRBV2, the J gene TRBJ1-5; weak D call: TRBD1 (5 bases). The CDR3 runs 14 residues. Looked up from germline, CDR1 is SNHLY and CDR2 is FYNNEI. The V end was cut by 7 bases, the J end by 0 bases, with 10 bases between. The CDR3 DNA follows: TGTGCCAGCAAGGGGATTTATAGCAATCAGCCCCAGCATTTT. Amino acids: CASKGIYSNQPQHF.

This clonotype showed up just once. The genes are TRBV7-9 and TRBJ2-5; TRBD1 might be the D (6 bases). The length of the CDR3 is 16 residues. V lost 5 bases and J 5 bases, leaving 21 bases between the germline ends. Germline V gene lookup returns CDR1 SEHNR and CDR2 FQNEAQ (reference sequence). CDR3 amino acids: CASSPGASVLGETQYF. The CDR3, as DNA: TGTGCCAGCAGCCCAGGGGCCTCGGTTTTAGGGGAGACCCAGTACTTC.

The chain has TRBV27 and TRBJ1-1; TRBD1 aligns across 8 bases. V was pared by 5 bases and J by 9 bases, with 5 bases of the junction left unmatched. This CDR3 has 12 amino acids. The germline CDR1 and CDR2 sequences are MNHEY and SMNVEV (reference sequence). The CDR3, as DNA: TGTGCCAGCAGTATCCGGACAGGGCAAGCTTTCTTT. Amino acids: CASSIRTGQAFF.

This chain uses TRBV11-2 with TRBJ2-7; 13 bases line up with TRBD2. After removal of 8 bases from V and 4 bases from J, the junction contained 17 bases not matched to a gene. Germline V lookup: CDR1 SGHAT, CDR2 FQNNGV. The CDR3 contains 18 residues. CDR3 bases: TGTGCCAGCGGCATATCCGTTGGACTAGCGGGAGAGGGGTACGAGCAGTACTTC. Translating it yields CASGISVGLAGEGYEQYF.

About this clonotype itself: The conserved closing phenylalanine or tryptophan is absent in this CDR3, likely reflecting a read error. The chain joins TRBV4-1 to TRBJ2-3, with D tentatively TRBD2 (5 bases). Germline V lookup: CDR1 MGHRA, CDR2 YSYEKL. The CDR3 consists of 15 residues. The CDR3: CASSQGPDLTDMQYL. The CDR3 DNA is TGCGCCAGCAGCCAAGGTCCGGACTTAACAGATATGCAGTATTTA.

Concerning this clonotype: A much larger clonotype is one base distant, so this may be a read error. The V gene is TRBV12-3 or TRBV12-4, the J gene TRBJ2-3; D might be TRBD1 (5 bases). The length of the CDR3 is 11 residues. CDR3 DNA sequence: TGTGCCAGCAGTTTTTTACAGGCGCAGTGTTTT. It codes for CASSFLQAQCF.

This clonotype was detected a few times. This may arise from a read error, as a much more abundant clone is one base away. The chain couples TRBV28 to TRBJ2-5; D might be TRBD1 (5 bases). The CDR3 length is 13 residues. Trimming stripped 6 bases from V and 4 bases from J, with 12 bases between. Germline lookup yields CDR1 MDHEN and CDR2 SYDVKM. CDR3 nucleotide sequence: TGTGCCAGCAGCCGGACATGGGCAGAGACCCAGTACTTC. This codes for CASSRTWAETQYF. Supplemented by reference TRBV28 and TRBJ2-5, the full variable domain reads DVKVTQSSRYLVKRTGEKVFLECVQDMDHENMFWYRQDPGLGLRLIYFSYDVKMKEKGDIPEGYSVSREKKERFSLILESASTNQTSMYLCASSRTWAETQYFGPGTRLLVL.

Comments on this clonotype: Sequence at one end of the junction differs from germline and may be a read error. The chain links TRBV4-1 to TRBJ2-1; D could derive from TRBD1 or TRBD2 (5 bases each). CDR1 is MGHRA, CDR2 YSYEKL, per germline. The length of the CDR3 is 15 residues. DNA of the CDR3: TGTACCAGCAGCCAAGTTTCTAGCAGCCCAGGGGAGCAGTTCTTC. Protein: CTSSQVSSSPGEQFF.

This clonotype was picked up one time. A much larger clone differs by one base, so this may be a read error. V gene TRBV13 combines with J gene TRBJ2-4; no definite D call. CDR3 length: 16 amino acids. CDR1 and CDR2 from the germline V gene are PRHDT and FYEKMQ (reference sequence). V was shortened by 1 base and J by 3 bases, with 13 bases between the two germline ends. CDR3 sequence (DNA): TGTGCCAGCAGCTTAGTCCTGGGGATATGCAAAAACATTCAGTACTTC. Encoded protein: CASSLVLGICKNIQYF.

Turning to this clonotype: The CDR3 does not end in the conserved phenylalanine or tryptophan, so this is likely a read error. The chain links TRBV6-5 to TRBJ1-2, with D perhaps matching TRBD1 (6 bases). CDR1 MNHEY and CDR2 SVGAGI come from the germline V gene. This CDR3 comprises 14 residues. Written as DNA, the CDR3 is TGTGCCAGTAGTTACTTGGGGGGGCAAGGTGGCTACACCATC. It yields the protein CASSYLGGQGGYTI.

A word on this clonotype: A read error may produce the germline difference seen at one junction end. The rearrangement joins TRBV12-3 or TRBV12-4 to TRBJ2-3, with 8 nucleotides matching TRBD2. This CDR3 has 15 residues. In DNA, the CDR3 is TGTGTCAGCAGTTTATCAGCGGGAGCGGAAGATACGCAGTATTTC. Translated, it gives CVSSLSAGAEDTQYF.

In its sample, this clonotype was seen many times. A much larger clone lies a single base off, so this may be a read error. CDR3 residues: CASSQRWAPLGDEQFF. The CDR3 nucleotides read TGTGCCAGCAGCCAGCGGTGGGCTCCCCTAGGGGATGAGCAGTTCTTC. This chain uses TRBV11-2 with TRBJ2-1; D assignment may be TRBD1 or TRBD2 (5 bases each). CDR1 and CDR2 from the germline V gene are SGHAT and FQNNGV. This CDR3 is built from 16 residues. The germline V and J ends were trimmed by 5 bases and 8 bases, with 22 bases remaining between them.

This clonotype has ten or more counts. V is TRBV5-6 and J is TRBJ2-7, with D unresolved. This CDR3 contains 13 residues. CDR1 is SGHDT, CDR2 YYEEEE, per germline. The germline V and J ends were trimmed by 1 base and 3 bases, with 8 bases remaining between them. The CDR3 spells CASSLPLRYEQYF. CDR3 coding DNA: TGTGCCAGCAGCTTGCCACTTCGCTACGAGCAGTACTTC. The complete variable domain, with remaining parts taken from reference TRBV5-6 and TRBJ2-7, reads DAGVTQSPTHLIKTRGQQVTLRCSPKSGHDTVSWYQQALGQGPQFIFQYYEEEERQRGNFPDRFSGHQFPNYSSELNVNALLLGDSALYLCASSLPLRYEQYFGPGTRLTVT.

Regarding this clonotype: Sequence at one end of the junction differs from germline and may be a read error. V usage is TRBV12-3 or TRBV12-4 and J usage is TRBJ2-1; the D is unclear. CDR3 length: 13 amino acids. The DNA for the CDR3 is TGTGCCAGCTGGCCCCAAGGGTACAATGAGCAGTTCTTT. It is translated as CASWPQGYNEQFF.

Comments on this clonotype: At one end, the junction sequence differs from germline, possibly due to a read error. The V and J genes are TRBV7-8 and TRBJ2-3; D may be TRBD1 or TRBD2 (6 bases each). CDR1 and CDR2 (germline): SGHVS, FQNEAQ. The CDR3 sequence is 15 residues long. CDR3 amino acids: CASNLYGPGAGTQYF. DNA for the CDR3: TGTGCCAGCAACTTATACGGACCGGGGGCAGGAACGCAGTATTTT.

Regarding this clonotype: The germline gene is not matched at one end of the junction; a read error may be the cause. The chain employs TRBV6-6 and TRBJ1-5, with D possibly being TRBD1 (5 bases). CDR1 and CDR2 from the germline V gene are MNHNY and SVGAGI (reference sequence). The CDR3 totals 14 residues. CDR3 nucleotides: TGTGCCAGCGGCTCCTCGGGGGGGGGTCAGCCCCGGCATTTT. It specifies CASGSSGGGQPRHF.

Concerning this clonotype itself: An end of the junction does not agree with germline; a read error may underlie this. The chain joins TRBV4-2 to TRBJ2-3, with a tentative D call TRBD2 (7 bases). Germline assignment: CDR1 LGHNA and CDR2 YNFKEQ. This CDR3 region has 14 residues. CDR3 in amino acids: CASNQRGGADTQYF. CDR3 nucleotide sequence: TGTGCCAGCAACCAAAGGGGGGGGGCAGATACGCAGTATTTT.